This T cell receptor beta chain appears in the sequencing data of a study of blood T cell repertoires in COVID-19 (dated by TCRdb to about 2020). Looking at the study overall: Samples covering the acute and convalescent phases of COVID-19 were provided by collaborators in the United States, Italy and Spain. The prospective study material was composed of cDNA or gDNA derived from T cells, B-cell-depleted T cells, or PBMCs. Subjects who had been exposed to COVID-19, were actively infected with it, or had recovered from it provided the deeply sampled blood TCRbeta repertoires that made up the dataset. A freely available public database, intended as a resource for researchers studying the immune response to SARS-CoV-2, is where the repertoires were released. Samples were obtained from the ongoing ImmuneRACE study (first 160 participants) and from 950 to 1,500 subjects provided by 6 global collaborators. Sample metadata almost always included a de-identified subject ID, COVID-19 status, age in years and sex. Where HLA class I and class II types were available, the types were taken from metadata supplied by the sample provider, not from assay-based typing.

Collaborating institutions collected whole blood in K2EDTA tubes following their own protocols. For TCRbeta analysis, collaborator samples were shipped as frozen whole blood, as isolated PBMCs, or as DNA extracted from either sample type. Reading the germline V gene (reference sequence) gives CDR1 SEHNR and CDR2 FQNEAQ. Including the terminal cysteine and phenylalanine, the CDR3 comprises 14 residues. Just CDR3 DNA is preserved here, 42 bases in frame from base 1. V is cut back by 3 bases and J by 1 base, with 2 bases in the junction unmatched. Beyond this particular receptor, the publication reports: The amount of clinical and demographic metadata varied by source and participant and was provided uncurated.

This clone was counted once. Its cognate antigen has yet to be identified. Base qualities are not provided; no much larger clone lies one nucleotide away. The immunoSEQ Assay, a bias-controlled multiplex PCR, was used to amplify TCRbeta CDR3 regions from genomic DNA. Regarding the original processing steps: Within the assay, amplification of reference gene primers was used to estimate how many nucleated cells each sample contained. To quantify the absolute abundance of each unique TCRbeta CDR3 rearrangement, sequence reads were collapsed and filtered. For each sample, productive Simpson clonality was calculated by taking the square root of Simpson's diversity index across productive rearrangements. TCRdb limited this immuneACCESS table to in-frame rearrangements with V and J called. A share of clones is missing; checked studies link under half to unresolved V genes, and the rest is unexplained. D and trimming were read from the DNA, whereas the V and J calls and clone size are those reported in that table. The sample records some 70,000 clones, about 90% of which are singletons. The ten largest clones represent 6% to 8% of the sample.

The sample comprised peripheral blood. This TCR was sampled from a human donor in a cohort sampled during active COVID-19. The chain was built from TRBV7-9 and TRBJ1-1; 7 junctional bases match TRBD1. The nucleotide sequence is TGTGCCAGCAGCTTCAACAGGGGGAACACTGAAGCTTTCTTT. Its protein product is CASSFNRGNTEAFF.